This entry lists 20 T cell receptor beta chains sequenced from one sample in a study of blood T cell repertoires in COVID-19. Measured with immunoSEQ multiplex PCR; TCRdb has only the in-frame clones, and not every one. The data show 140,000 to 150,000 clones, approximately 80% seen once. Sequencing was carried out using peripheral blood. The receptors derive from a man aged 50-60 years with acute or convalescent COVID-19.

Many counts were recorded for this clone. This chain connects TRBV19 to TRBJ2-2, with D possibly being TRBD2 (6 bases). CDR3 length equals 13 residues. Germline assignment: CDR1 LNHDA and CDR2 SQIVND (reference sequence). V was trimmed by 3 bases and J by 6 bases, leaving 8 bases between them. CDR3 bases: TGTGCCAGTAGTATTGGGAGGTCCGGGGAGCTGTTTTTT. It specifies CASSIGRSGELFF.

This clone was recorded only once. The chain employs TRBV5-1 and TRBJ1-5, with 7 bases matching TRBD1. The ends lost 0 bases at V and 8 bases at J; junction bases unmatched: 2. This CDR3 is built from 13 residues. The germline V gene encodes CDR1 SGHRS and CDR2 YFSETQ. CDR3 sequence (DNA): TGCGCCAGCAGCTTGGGACAGGGTGAGCCCCAGCATTTT. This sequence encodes CASSLGQGEPQHF.

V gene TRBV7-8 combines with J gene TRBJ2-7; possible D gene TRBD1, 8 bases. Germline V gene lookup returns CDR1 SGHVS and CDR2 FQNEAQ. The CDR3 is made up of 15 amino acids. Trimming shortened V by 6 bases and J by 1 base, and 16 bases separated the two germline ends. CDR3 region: CASSYDRGGSYEQYV. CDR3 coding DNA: TGTGCCAGCAGTTACGACAGGGGAGGGTCCTACGAGCAGTACGTC.

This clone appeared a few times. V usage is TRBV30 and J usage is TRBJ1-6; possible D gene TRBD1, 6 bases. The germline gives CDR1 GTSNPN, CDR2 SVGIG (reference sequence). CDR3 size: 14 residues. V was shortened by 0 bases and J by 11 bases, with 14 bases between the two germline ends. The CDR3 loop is CAWSVGGGIPPLHF. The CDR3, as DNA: TGTGCCTGGAGTGTAGGGGGAGGGATTCCACCCCTCCACTTT.

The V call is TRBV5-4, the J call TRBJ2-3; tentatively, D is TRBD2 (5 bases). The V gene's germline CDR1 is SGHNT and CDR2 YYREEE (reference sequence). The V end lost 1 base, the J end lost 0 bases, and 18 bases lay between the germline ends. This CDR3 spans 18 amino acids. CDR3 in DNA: TGTGCCAGCAGCTTGCATCCGTATGAGGAGGCTAGCACAGATACGCAGTATTTT. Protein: CASSLHPYEEASTDTQYF.

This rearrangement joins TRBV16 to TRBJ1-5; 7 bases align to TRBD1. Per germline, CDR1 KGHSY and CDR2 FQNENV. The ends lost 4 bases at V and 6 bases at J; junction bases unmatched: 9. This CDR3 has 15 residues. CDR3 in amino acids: CASSLMGAGGQPQHF. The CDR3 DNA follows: TGTGCCAGCAGCCTTATGGGGGCAGGGGGTCAGCCCCAGCATTTT. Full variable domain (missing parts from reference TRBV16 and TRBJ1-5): GEEVAQTPKHLVRGEGQKAKLYCAPIKGHSYVFWYQQVLKNEFKFLISFQNENVFDETGMPKERFSAKCLPNSPCSLEIQATKLEDSAVYFCASSLMGAGGQPQHFGDGTRLSIL.

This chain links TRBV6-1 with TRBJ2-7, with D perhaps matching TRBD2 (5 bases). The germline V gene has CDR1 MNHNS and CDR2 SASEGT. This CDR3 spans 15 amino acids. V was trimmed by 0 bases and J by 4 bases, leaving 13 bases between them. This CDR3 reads CASSEAWRVGYEQYF. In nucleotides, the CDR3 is TGTGCCAGCAGTGAAGCCTGGCGGGTGGGGTACGAGCAGTACTTC.

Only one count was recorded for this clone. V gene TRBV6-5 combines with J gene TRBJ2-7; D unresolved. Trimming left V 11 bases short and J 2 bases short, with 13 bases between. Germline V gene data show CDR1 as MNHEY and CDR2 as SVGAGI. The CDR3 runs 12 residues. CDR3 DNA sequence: TGTGCCGTGAACCGAGGTGCCTACGAGCAGTACTTC. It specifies CAVNRGAYEQYF.

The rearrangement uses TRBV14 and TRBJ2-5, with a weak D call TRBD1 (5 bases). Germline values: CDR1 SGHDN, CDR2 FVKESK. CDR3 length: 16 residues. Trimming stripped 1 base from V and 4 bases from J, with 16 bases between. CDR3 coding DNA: TGTGCCAGCAGCCAAGCCAGGGAAGTCTGGGGAGAGACCCAGTACTTC. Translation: CASSQAREVWGETQYF.

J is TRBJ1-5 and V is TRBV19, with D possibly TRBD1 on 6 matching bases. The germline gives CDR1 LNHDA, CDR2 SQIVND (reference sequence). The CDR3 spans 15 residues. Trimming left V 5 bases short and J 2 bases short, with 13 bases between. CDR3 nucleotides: TGTGCCAGTAGTGACAGGTCCAGTGGCAATCAGCCCCAGCATTTT. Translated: CASSDRSSGNQPQHF.

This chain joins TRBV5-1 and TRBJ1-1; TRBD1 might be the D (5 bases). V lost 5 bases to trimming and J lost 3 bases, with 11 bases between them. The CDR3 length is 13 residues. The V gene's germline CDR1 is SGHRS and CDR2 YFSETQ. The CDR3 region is CASREGMDTEAFF. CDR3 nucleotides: TGCGCCAGCAGGGAGGGGATGGACACTGAAGCTTTCTTT.

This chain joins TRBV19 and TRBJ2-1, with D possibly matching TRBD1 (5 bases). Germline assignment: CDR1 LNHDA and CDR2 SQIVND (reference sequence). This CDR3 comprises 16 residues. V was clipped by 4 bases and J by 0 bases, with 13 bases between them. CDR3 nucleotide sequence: TGTGCCAGTAGTAAGCAGGGAAGCTACTCCTACAATGAGCAGTTCTTC. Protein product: CASSKQGSYSYNEQFF.

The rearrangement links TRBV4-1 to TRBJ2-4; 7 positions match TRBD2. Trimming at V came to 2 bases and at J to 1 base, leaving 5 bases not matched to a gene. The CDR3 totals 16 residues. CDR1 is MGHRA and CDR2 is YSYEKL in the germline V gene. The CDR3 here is CASSQPLRGAKNIQYF. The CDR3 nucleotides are TGCGCCAGCAGCCAACCCCTGCGGGGGGCCAAAAACATTCAGTACTTC.

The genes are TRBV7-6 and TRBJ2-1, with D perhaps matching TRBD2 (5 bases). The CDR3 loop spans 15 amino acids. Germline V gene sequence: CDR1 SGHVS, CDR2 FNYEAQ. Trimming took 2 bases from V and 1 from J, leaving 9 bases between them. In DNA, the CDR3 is TGTGCCAGCAGCTTAAACGAGGGATCCTACAATGAGCAGTTCTTC. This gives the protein CASSLNEGSYNEQFF.

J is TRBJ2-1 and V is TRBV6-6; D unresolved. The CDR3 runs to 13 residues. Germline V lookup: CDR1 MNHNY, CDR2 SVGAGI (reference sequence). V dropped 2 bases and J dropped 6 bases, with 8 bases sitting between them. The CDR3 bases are TGTGCCAGCAGTTACAAACTAACCAATGAGCAGTTCTTC. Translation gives CASSYKLTNEQFF.

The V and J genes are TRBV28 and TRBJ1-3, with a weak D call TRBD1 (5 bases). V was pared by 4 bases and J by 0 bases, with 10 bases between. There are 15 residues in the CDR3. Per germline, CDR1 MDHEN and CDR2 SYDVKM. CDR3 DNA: TGTGCCAGCAGTTCGGGGGGGAGCTCTGGAAACACCATATATTTT. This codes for CASSSGGSSGNTIYF.

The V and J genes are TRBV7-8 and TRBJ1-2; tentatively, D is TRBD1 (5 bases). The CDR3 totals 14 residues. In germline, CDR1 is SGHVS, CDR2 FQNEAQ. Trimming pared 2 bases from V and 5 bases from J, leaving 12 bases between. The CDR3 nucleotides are TGTGCCAGCAGCTTAAAGCAGGGAGGTTATGGCTACACCTTC. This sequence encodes CASSLKQGGYGYTF.

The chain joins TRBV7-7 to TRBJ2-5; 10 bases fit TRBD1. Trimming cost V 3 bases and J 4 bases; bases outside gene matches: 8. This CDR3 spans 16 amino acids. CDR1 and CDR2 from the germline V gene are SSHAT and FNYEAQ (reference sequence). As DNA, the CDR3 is TGTGCCAGCAGCTTCTCGACAGGGGGCGCGGGAGAGACCCAGTACTTC. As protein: CASSFSTGGAGETQYF.

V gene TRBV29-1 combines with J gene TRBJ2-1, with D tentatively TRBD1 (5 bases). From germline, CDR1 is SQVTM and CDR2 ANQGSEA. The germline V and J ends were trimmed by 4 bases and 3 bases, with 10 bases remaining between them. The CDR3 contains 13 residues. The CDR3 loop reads CSVADSYYNEQFF. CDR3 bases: TGCAGCGTTGCAGACAGTTACTACAATGAGCAGTTCTTC.

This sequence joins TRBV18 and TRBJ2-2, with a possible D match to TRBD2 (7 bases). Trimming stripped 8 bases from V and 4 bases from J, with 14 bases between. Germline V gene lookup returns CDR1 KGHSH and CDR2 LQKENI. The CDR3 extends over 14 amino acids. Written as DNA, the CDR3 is TGTGCCAGCGTAGGCGGGGGCCTCACCGGGGAGCTGTTTTTT. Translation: CASVGGGLTGELFF.